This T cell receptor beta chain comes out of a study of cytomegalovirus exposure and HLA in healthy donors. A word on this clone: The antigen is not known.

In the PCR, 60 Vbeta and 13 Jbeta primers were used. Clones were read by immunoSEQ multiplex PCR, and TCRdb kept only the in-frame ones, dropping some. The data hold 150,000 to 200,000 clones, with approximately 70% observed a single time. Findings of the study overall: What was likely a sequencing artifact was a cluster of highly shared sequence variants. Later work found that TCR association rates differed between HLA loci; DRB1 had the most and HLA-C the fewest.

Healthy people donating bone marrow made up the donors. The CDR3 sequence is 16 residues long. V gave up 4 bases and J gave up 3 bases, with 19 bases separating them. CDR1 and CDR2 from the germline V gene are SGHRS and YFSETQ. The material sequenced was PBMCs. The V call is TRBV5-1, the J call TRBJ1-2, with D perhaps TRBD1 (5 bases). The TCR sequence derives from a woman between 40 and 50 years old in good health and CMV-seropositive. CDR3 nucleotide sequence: TGCGCCAGCAGCCCAGAGGGTCCTCGGGGGGACTATGGCTACACCTTC. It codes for CASSPEGPRGDYGYTF.